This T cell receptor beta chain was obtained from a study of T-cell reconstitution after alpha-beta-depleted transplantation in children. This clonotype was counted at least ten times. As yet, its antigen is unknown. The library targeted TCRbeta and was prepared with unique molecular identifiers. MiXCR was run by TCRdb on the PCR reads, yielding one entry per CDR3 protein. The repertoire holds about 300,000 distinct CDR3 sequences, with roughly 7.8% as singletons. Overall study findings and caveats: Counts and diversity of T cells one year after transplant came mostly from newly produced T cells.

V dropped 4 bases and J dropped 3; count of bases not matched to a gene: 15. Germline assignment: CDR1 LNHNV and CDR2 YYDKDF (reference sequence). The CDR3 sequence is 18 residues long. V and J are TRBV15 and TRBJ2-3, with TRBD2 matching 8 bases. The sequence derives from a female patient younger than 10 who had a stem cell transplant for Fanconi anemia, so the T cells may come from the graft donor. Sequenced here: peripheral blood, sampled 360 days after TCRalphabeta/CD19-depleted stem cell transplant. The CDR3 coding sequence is TGTGCCACCAGCAAACCGGGACTAGTTGGGGCCGAAACAGATACGCAGTATTTT. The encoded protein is CATSKPGLVGAETDTQYF.